These 17 T cell receptor beta chains share one sample of origin, sequenced in a study of blood T cells in healthy people across ages. Next came a second PCR, run for about 7 to 12 cycles, which used a sample-barcoded 5' primer along with a J-beta primer mix. Via MiXCR, TCRdb re-called the 5' RACE reads, giving one row per CDR3 protein. The sample yields roughly 1,100,000 distinct CDR3 sequences, approximately 26% seen once. These data are also associated with another study on T cells of mothers and their children.

The sequencing input was blood. The receptors shown here come from a girl aged 2 to 9 in good health.

CDR3 in DNA: TGTGCCAGCAGTTTGCTTCCAGGTGGACCTGAAGCTTTCTTT. It encodes CASSLLPGGPEAFF. This chain connects TRBV12-3 or TRBV12-4 to TRBJ1-1; no firm D call. V lost 3 bases and J lost 6, with 14 bases in between. This CDR3 has 14 residues.

This chain joins TRBV28 and TRBJ2-3; D is perhaps TRBD1 (5 bases). Germline V gene data show CDR1 as MDHEN and CDR2 as SYDVKM. CDR3 size: 16 residues. V lost 0 bases to trimming and J lost 0 bases, with 10 bases between them. The CDR3 loop reads CASSLWAQGSTDTQYF. The CDR3 region has the DNA TGTGCCAGCAGTTTATGGGCGCAGGGAAGCACAGATACGCAGTATTTT.

This clonotype was detected a few times. This rearrangement joins TRBV6-5 to TRBJ1-1; D remains ambiguous. The CDR3 sequence is 11 residues long. Germline CDR1 reads MNHEY; CDR2 reads SVGAGI. V was shortened by 6 bases and J by 7 bases, with 9 bases between the two germline ends. The CDR3 protein is CASRLGIEAFF. The DNA of the CDR3 is TGTGCCAGCAGGCTGGGTATTGAAGCTTTCTTT.

Concerning this clonotype: This clone may be a read error of a much larger clone one base away. V gene TRBV6-5 combines with J gene TRBJ2-5; TRBD1 matches at 8 bases. The DNA matches TRBJ2-1 better at its end, which makes the J call doubtful. Germline CDR1 reads MNHEY; CDR2 reads SVGAGI. CDR3 size: 15 residues. DNA for the CDR3: TGTGCCAGCAGCCCACGACAGGGGCGAAACGATGAGCAGTTCTTC. Protein: CASSPRQGRNDEQFF.

This chain connects TRBV18 to TRBJ1-2; D is ambiguous. Germline CDR1 KGHSH, CDR2 LQKENI. Between the trimmed V and J ends, which lost 3 bases and 11 bases, there was a span of 19 bases. The CDR3 runs 14 residues. The CDR3 nucleotides are TGTGCCAGCTCACCGTCCGAGACATCGGTAATTTACACCTTC. This encodes CASSPSETSVIYTF. The entire variable domain, with the rest obtained from reference TRBV18 and TRBJ1-2, is as follows: NAGVMQNPRHLVRRRGQEARLRCSPMKGHSHVYWYRQLPEEGLKFMVYLQKENIIDESGMPKERFSAEFPKEGPSILRIQQVVRGDSAAYFCASSPSETSVIYTFGSGTRLTVV.

Details on this clonotype: Lacking the conserved final phenylalanine or tryptophan, this CDR3 likely reflects a read error. The gene calls are TRBV20-1 and TRBJ2-3; tentative D call: TRBD2 (7 bases). CDR1 DFQATT and CDR2 SNEGSKA come from the germline V gene (reference sequence). CDR3 length equals 17 residues. Deletions cut 1 base from V and 4 bases from J, with 21 bases between. The CDR3 nucleotides are TGCAGTGCTAGAGGGGGGGGCATTCTCATCCCCCCAGATACGCAGTATTTG. It yields the protein CSARGGGILIPPDTQYL.

This clonotype has just a few counts. The rearrangement uses TRBV12-3 or TRBV12-4 and TRBJ1-2, with 8 bases identical to TRBD1. V shed 5 bases, J shed 8 bases, and the junction held 10 bases outside the gene matches. The CDR3 is 14 residues long. The CDR3 is CASSPTRGPGGYTF. CDR3 DNA sequence: TGTGCCAGCAGTCCTACCAGGGGGCCGGGGGGCTACACCTTC.

This clonotype was picked up a small number of times. Its ends do not fully match the called genes, so a read error is possible. The chain is built from TRBV10-3 and TRBJ1-1; D uncertain. CDR3 length: 15 amino acids. The germline V gene has CDR1 ENHRY and CDR2 SYGVKD. CDR3 nucleotide sequence: TGTGCCATCAATGAGGCGTGGAGGGCGAACACTGAAGCTTTCTTT. The encoded protein is CAINEAWRANTEAFF.

This clonotype was seen more than once but under ten times. The V and J genes are TRBV11-3 and TRBJ2-5; D gene unclear. Per germline, CDR1 SGHNT and CDR2 YENEEA. CDR3 length: 14 residues. V lost 3 bases and J lost 1, with 9 bases in between. DNA of the CDR3: TGTGCCAGCAGCTTCTTCCGGTCCCAAGAGACCCAGTACTTC. This sequence encodes CASSFFRSQETQYF.

V and J are TRBV2 and TRBJ1-5; D not certain. Germline V gene lookup returns CDR1 SNHLY and CDR2 FYNNEI. Between the trimmed V and J ends, which lost 3 bases and 4 bases, there was a span of 22 bases. The CDR3 sequence is 18 residues long. In nucleotides, the CDR3 is TGTGCCAGCAGTGATCTACCCATAGACCCTAAGGGTAATCAGCCCCAGCATTTT. This encodes CASSDLPIDPKGNQPQHF.

Only a few counts were recorded for this clonotype. CDR3 DNA: TGCAGTGCTAGAGATCAGCGGGGCATCTTACCCCTGGGACAGTTCTTC. Its translation is CSARDQRGILPLGQFF. J is TRBJ2-1 and V is TRBV20-1; 7 bases line up with TRBD2. The V and J ends lost 0 bases and 13 bases, in that order; junction bases with no gene match: 18. The CDR3 covers 16 residues. CDR1 is DFQATT and CDR2 is SNEGSKA in the germline V gene (reference sequence).

The chain employs TRBV5-1 and TRBJ2-3, with 9 bases aligning to TRBD2. J gave up 4 bases and V 3 bases, and 9 bases lay outside the gene matches. The CDR3 loop spans 16 amino acids. Per the germline V gene, CDR1 is SGHRS and CDR2 is YFSETQ. As DNA, the CDR3 is TGCGCCAGCAGCTGGAATAGCGGGAGTCCCCCAGATACGCAGTATTTT. Protein product: CASSWNSGSPPDTQYF. The full variable domain, in which reference TRBV5-1 and TRBJ2-3 provide the parts outside the CDR3, is KAGVTQTPRYLIKTRGQQVTLSCSPISGHRSVSWYQQTPGQGLQFLFEYFSETQRNKGNFPGRFSGRQFSNSRSEMNVSTLELGDSALYLCASSWNSGSPPDTQYFGPGTRLTVL.

This clonotype has a handful of counts. The chain couples TRBV2 to TRBJ1-1, with 12 bases identical to TRBD1. CDR3 length: 14 amino acids. The germline gives CDR1 SNHLY, CDR2 FYNNEI. With 8 bases clipped from V and 11 bases from J, the junction kept 12 bases outside the gene matches. The CDR3 DNA reads as TGTGCCAGCTCTGAAGGGACAGGGGGCCTCTCGGCTTTCTTT. It yields the protein CASSEGTGGLSAFF.

The rearrangement uses TRBV24-1 and TRBJ2-7, with a possible D match to TRBD1 (6 bases). The CDR3 is made up of 12 amino acids. The ends were cut back, 4 bases at V and 6 bases at J, with 9 bases in the middle. Germline CDR1 and CDR2: KGHDR and SFDVKD. CDR3 DNA: TGTGCCACCAGTGAGACAGGTCTCGAGCAGTACTTC. Translation: CATSETGLEQYF.

In its sample, this clonotype was seen a few times. The gene calls are TRBV6-6 and TRBJ2-7; D unresolved. CDR1 is MNHNY, CDR2 SVGAGI, per germline (reference sequence). This CDR3 is built from 16 residues. The germline V and J ends were trimmed by 4 bases and 2 bases, with 18 bases remaining between them. CDR3 amino acids: CASSSLRRARAYEQYF. The CDR3 region has the DNA TGTGCCAGCAGTTCCCTGAGACGGGCTAGAGCCTACGAGCAGTACTTC.

This clonotype has more than one count but fewer than ten. V usage is TRBV10-3 and J usage is TRBJ2-1, with 12 positions matching TRBD2. This CDR3 has 15 amino acids. The V gene end was trimmed by 5 bases and the J gene end by 4 bases; junction bases not matched to a gene: 3. CDR1 and CDR2 from the germline V gene are ENHRY and SYGVKD. This CDR3 reads CAISRTSGKYNEQFF. For the CDR3, the DNA is TGTGCCATCAGTCGGACTAGCGGGAAATACAATGAGCAGTTCTTC.

This clonotype has only a few counts. The chain links TRBV4-3 to TRBJ2-5; D ambiguous. The J call may be faulty, since TRBJ2-7 better matches the DNA end. CDR1 LGHNA and CDR2 YSLEER come from the germline V gene. The CDR3 runs to 15 residues. In nucleotides, the CDR3 is TGCGCCAGCAGCCAAGTAATCACCGGCGCCTACGAGCAGTACTTC. Amino acid sequence: CASSQVITGAYEQYF.